These 16 T cell receptor beta chains share one sample of origin, sequenced in a study of technical replicates of blood from a few donors. The table came from immunoSEQ multiplex PCR; TCRdb's copy has only in-frame clones and leaves some out. This table has some 60,000 clones, roughly 86% appearing once. The material sequenced was PBMCs. These receptors were obtained from a human donor in good health. Some clones in this sample may be carry-over from other donors' samples.

The CDR3 protein is CASSPHLDWTYEQYF. The CDR3 nucleotides are TGTGCCAGCAGCCCCCATCTCGACTGGACCTACGAGCAGTACTTC. The chain uses TRBV5-5 and TRBJ2-7, with no clear D. V lost 4 bases to trimming and J lost 2 bases, with 16 bases between them. This CDR3 has 15 amino acids. Germline-derived CDR1 and CDR2 are SGHKS and YYEKEE (reference sequence).

V gene TRBV19 combines with J gene TRBJ1-2; TRBD1 matches at 11 bases. The CDR3 runs 13 residues. V was clipped by 6 bases and J by 8 bases; unmatched bases: 5. The V gene's germline CDR1 is LNHDA and CDR2 SQIVND (reference sequence). CDR3 nucleotides: TGTGCCAGTAGGGACAGGGGGCGAGGCGGCTACACCTTC. This translates into CASRDRGRGGYTF.

This rearrangement joins TRBV29-1 to TRBJ2-5; 10 bases agree with TRBD2. The V gene end was trimmed by 0 bases and the J gene end by 5 bases; junction bases not matched to a gene: 12. This CDR3 is built from 17 residues. Germline lookup yields CDR1 SQVTM and CDR2 ANQGSEA. CDR3: CSVEDGLAGAHGETQYF. The DNA for the CDR3 is TGCAGCGTTGAAGATGGGCTAGCGGGAGCCCACGGGGAGACCCAGTACTTC.

V and J are TRBV19 and TRBJ1-2, with 9 bases aligning to TRBD1. Germline V gene lookup returns CDR1 LNHDA and CDR2 SQIVND (reference sequence). Trimming cost V 7 bases and J 2 bases; bases outside gene matches: 2. CDR3 length: 13 amino acids. In DNA form, the CDR3 reads TGTGCCAGTACCGACAGGGGGAACTATGGCTACACCTTC. Amino acid sequence: CASTDRGNYGYTF.

The V call is TRBV9, the J call TRBJ2-1; 12 nucleotides match TRBD2. Germline assignment: CDR1 SGDLS and CDR2 YYNGEE. The CDR3 runs 14 residues. J lost 12 bases, V lost 7 bases, and 11 bases had no gene match. The DNA for the CDR3 is TGTGCCAGCGCGACTAGCGGGAGCTTGAAGGGGCAGTTCTTC. Translated, it gives CASATSGSLKGQFF.

This clone has a handful of counts. V gene TRBV11-2 combines with J gene TRBJ1-4; possible D gene TRBD1, 5 bases. Germline-derived CDR1 and CDR2 are SGHAT and FQNNGV. The CDR3 spans 16 residues. The germline V and J ends were trimmed by 6 bases and 6 bases, with 20 bases remaining between them. This CDR3 is CASSLITGGGDEKLFF. The CDR3 DNA reads TGTGCCAGCAGTTTGATAACCGGGGGTGGCGATGAAAAACTGTTTTTT. Complete variable domain (other parts from reference TRBV11-2 and TRBJ1-4): EAGVAQSPRYKIIEKRQSVAFWCNPISGHATLYWYQQILGQGPKLLIQFQNNGVVDDSQLPKDRFSAERLKGVDSTLKIQPAKLEDSAVYLCASSLITGGGDEKLFFGSGTQLSVL.

V and J are TRBV6-5 and TRBJ2-7; 7 bases map to TRBD2. CDR1 is MNHEY and CDR2 is SVGAGI in the germline V gene. J was trimmed by 7 bases and V by 5 bases; bases with no gene match: 8. This CDR3 comprises 13 residues. The CDR3 region has the DNA TGTGCCAGCAGTGACGGGAGGATCGGAGAGCAGTACTTC. Amino acid sequence: CASSDGRIGEQYF.

V gene TRBV14 combines with J gene TRBJ2-5; 9 positions match TRBD1. The CDR3 consists of 16 residues. V was clipped by 4 bases and J by 5 bases; unmatched bases: 11. The germline V gene encodes CDR1 SGHDN and CDR2 FVKESK. The DNA for the CDR3 is TGTGCCAGCAGCCTCGTGACCGGGACAGGGTTGGAGACCCAGTACTTC. As protein: CASSLVTGTGLETQYF.

This rearrangement joins TRBV7-2 to TRBJ1-1; 7 positions match TRBD1. The germline V gene encodes CDR1 SGHTA and CDR2 FQGNSA. The junction had 0 bases not matched to a gene; V was cut back by 4 bases and J by 1 base. This CDR3 spans 13 amino acids. The DNA of the CDR3 is TGTGCCAGCAGCTGGACAGGGAACACTGAAGCTTTCTTT. Translated: CASSWTGNTEAFF.

The chain has TRBV5-4 and TRBJ2-1; D gene unclear. CDR1 is SGHNT and CDR2 is YYREEE in the germline V gene (reference sequence). The ends were cut back, 4 bases at V and 0 bases at J, with 14 bases in the middle. The CDR3 spans 16 residues. CDR3 bases: TGTGCCAGCAGCCCACTTCGGGTTAGCTCCTACAATGAGCAGTTCTTC. Translating it yields CASSPLRVSSYNEQFF.

This chain connects TRBV7-9 to TRBJ2-7, with 8 positions matching TRBD1. This CDR3 comprises 15 residues. The germline CDR1 and CDR2 sequences are SEHNR and FQNEAQ (reference sequence). The V and J ends lost 5 bases and 0 bases, in that order; junction bases with no gene match: 6. CDR3 in DNA: TGTGCCAGCAGCCGGGGACAGGACCTCTCCTACGAGCAGTACTTC. Protein product: CASSRGQDLSYEQYF.

The chain is built from TRBV13 and TRBJ2-7, with TRBD2 matching 13 bases. The CDR3 extends over 15 amino acids. CDR1 and CDR2 from the germline V gene are PRHDT and FYEKMQ (reference sequence). Trimming cost V 2 bases and J 4 bases; bases outside gene matches: 2. This chain's CDR3 is CASSLRLAGGYEQYF. Written as DNA, the CDR3 is TGTGCCAGCAGCTTAAGACTAGCGGGGGGTTACGAGCAGTACTTC.

The count of this clone is one. This rearrangement joins TRBV13 to TRBJ2-2, with 8 bases identical to TRBD1. This CDR3 has 17 residues. The V gene end was trimmed by 3 bases and the J gene end by 0 bases; junction bases not matched to a gene: 6. Germline CDR1 and CDR2: PRHDT and FYEKMQ (reference sequence). CDR3 bases: TGTGCCAGCAGCTTGCAGGGGGCCAACGCGAACACCGGGGAGCTGTTTTTT. Translation: CASSLQGANANTGELFF.

The V and J genes are TRBV4-2 and TRBJ1-2; TRBD1 aligns across 7 bases. The germline gives CDR1 LGHNA, CDR2 YNFKEQ. The J segment lost 6 bases and the V segment lost 5 bases, leaving 9 bases of the junction unmatched. The CDR3 length is 14 residues. The CDR3 bases are TGTGCCAGCAGCACAATAGGGGGCGTGGATGGCTACACCTTC. This gives the protein CASSTIGGVDGYTF.

This clone was seen more than once but under ten times. The chain uses TRBV27 and TRBJ1-6; 8 bases line up with TRBD1. V shed 5 bases, J shed 11 bases, and the junction held 2 bases outside the gene matches. CDR1 is MNHEY, CDR2 SMNVEV, per germline (reference sequence). CDR3 size: 12 residues. The CDR3 coding sequence is TGTGCCAGCAGTCGACAGGGGACACCCCTCCACTTT. Residues: CASSRQGTPLHF.

V gene TRBV19 combines with J gene TRBJ1-2; 8 bases fit TRBD1. CDR3 length: 14 amino acids. J gave up 4 bases and V 7 bases, and 8 bases lay outside the gene matches. Germline V gives CDR1 LNHDA, CDR2 SQIVND (reference sequence). DNA for the CDR3: TGTGCCAGTACCGACGGTGGACAGGGCTATGGCTACACCTTC. It specifies CASTDGGQGYGYTF.